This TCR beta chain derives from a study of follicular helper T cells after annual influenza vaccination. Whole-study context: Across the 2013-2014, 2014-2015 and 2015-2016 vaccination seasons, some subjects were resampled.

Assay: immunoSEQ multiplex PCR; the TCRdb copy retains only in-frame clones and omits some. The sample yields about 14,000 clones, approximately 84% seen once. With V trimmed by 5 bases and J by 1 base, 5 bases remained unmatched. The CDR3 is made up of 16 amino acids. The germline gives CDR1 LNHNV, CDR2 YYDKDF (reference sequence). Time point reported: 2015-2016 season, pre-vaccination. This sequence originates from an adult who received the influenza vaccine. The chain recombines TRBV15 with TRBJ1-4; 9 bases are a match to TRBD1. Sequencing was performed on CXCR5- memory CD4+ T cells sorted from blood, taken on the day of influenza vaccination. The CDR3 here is CATSPQGARTNEKLFF. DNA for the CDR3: TGTGCCACCAGCCCACAGGGGGCACGAACTAATGAAAAACTGTTTTTT.